This T cell receptor (beta chain) was identified during a study of human T cells and chemical hapten exposure. The library gave individual cDNA molecules unique molecular identifiers. TCRdb re-called the RACE reads through MiXCR, storing one row per CDR3 protein. This sample has approximately 79,000 distinct CDR3 sequences, with 6.5% to 10% found just once. Germline V lookup: CDR1 MNHNY, CDR2 SVGAGI (reference sequence). Germline trimming cut 4 bases from V and 5 bases from J; bases unmatched to any gene: 1. The CDR3 has 14 residues. Points from the study as a whole: High-frequency TCRs, those above 1 in 1000, stayed the same after DPC sensitization. Donor immune responses may differ from healthy people's, since all donors had alopecia.

This clonotype was detected ten times or more. Antigen unknown. Time point: pre-sensitization, week 0. Treatment meaning: therapeutic diphenylcyclopropenone sensitization with weekly scalp DPC. Each patch-test visit's blood sample preceded patch application. The clonotype was recovered from a man in his forties with alopecia areata. Some clones in this sample may be carry-over from other donors' samples. The sequences come from whole blood, collected in connection with sensitization to the hapten diphenylcyclopropenone (DPC). V is TRBV6-6 and J is TRBJ1-4; 10 nucleotides agree with TRBD1. CDR3 coding DNA: TGTGCCAGCAGTTTGGACAGGGGGAATGAAAAACTGTTTTTT. Translation: CASSLDRGNEKLFF.